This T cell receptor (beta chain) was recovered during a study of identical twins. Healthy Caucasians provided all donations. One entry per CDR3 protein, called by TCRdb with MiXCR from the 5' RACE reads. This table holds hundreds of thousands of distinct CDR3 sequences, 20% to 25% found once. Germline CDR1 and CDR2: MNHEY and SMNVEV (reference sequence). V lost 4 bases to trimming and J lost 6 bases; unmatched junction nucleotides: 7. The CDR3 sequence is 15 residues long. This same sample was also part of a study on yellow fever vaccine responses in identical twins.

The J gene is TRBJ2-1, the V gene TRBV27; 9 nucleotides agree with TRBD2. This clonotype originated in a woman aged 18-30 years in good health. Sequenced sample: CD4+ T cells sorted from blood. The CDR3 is CASSSFSGRVNEQFF. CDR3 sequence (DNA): TGTGCCAGCAGTTCGTTTAGCGGGAGAGTCAATGAGCAGTTCTTC.